The TCR beta chain described here comes from a study of T cell clonotyping in hematopoietic cell transplantation. This clone came up once. Its matching antigen is unknown. A junction end diverges from the germline sequence, so it may reflect a read error. Study results and limitations: No sorting was done, leaving CD4 and CD8 contributions mixed.

The repertoire was sequenced with immunoSEQ multiplex PCR; TCRdb's copy has only in-frame clones and lacks some. This table holds 9,000 or so clones, almost 85% found once. This receptor was taken from a female patient younger than 45 who had an allogeneic stem cell transplant, so the T cells may come from the graft donor. Some clones in this sample may be carry-over from other donors' samples. The sequencing used PBMCs, collected 180 days after allogeneic stem cell transplant.

The CDR3 spells CASTGQVTGELFF. For the CDR3, the DNA is TGTGCTAGCACGGGACAAGTAACCGGGGAGCTGTTTTTT. The chain links TRBV7-7 to TRBJ2-2, with D maybe TRBD1 (6 bases). Germline-derived CDR1 and CDR2 are SSHAT and FNYEAQ (reference sequence). The CDR3 extends over 13 amino acids.